The present TCR beta chain was sequenced within a study of identical twins. Study-wide results and caveats: It was cross-sectional statistical analysis, not following the same donors, that the conclusions relied on.

Remarks on this clonotype: What it recognizes is unknown.

A universal primer site came from template switching; cDNA carried unique molecular identifiers. TCRdb fed the 5' RACE reads into MiXCR, producing one record per CDR3 protein. The sample records hundreds of thousands of distinct CDR3 sequences, about 18% being singletons. Separately, the same data were catalogued under a study of T cells expressing NK-cell markers. From that report: These clonotypes additionally ranked first within the CD3+CD56-NKG2C+ fraction of a few donors.

The origin of this receptor is a woman aged 18-29 years in good health. Sequencing was performed on PBMCs.

CDR3 loop: CSARGERETQETQYF. The CDR3 DNA reads as TGCAGTGCTAGAGGGGAGCGGGAGACCCAAGAGACCCAGTACTTC. The rearrangement links TRBV20-1 to TRBJ2-5, with 8 bases identical to TRBD2. The V segment lost 1 base and the J segment 1 base; nucleotides outside the gene matches: 5. The CDR3 consists of 15 residues. Germline V gene lookup returns CDR1 DFQATT and CDR2 SNEGSKA (reference sequence).